This T cell receptor (beta chain) was obtained from a study of metastatic and nonmetastatic thyroid tumors. Across the study: Malignant and benign thyroid patients had repertoires compared in peripheral blood and tumor or nodule tissue. Study outcomes and limitations: Patients with malignant thyroid tumors reportedly had significantly higher TCR beta diversity than those with benign nodules, in blood and tumor.

Ahead of thyroid surgery, no patient had received treatment of any kind. Comments on this clone: Its antigen is not identified. A much larger clone differs by one base, so this may be a read error. This same CDR3 is encoded by further DNA sequences in the sample.

V lost 2 bases and J lost 4; bases outside the gene matches: 10. CDR1 SGHRS and CDR2 YFSETQ come from the germline V gene. CDR3 length: 16 residues. From the PCR reads, TCRdb re-called clones with MiXCR. The sample lists around 15,000 clones, more than 15% occurring once. The gene calls are TRBV5-1 and TRBJ1-1; 8 bases are shared with TRBD1. The origin of this receptor is a female donor with papillary thyroid cancer or a benign thyroid nodule (not recorded which). Some clones in this sample may be carry-over from other donors' samples. Sample: blood. CDR3 sequence (DNA): TGCGCCAGCAGCTTCACTGGACAGGGCGTTGGCACTGAAGCTTTCTTT. Residues: CASSFTGQGVGTEAFF.